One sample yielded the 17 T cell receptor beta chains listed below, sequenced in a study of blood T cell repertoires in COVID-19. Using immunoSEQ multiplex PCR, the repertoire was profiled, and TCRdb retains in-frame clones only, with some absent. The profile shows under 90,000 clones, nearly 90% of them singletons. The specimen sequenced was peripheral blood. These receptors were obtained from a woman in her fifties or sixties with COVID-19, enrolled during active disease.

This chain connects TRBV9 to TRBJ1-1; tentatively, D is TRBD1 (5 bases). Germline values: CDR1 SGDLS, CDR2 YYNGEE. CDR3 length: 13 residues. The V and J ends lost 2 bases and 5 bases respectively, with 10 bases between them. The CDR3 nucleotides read TGTGCCAGCAGCGTGTCGGGGGGAACTGAAGCTTTCTTT. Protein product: CASSVSGGTEAFF.

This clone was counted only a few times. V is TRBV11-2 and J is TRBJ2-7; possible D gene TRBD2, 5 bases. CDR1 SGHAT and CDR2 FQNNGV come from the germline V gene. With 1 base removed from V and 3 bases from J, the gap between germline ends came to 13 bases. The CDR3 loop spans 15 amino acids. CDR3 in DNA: TGTGCCAGCAGCTTAGCTAGGACTCCACACTACGAGCAGTACTTC. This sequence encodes CASSLARTPHYEQYF.

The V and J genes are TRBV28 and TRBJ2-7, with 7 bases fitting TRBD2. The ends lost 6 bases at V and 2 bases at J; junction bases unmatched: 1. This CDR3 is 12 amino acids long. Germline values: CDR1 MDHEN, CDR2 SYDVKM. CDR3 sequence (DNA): TGTGCCAGCAGCCTAGCGGCCTACGAGCAGTACTTC. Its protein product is CASSLAAYEQYF.

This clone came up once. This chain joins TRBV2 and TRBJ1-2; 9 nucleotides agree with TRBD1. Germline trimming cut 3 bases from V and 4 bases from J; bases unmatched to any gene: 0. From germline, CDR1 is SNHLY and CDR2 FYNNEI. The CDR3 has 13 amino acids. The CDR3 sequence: CASSEGQGYGYTF. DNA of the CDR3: TGTGCCAGCAGTGAGGGACAGGGCTATGGCTACACCTTC. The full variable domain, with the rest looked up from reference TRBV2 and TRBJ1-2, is EPEVTQTPSHQVTQMGQEVILRCVPISNHLYFYWYRQILGQKVEFLVSFYNNEISEKSEIFDDQFSVERPDGSNFTLKIRSTKLEDSAMYFCASSEGQGYGYTFGSGTRLTVV.

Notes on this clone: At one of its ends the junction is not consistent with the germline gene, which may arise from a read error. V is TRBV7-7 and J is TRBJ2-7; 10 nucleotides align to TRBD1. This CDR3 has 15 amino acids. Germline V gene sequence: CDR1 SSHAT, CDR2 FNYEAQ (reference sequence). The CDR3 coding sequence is TGTGCTAGCAGCTTAGGGACAGGGGACCTGGGGGAGCAGTACTTC. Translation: CASSLGTGDLGEQYF.

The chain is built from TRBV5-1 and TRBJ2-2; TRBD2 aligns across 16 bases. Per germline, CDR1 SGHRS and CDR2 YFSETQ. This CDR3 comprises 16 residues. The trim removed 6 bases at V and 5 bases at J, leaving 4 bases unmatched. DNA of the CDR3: TGCGCCAGCACCGGGACTAGCGGGAGGGCAACCGGGGAGCTGTTTTTT. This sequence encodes CASTGTSGRATGELFF.

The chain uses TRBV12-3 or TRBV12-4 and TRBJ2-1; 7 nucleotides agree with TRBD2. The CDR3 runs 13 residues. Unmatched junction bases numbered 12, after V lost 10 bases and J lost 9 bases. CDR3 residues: CATAGLTFSEQFF. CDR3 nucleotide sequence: TGTGCCACCGCGGGACTAACGTTCTCTGAGCAGTTCTTC.

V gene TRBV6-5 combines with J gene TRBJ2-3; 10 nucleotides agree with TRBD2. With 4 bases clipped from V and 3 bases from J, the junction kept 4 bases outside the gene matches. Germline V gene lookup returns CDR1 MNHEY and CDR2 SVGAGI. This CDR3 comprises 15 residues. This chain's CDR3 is CASSSLAGATDTQYF. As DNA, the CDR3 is TGTGCCAGCAGTTCTCTAGCGGGAGCAACAGATACGCAGTATTTT.

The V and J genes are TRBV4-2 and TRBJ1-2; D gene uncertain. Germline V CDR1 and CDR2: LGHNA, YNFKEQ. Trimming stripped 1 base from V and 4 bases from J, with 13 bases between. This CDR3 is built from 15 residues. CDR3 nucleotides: TGTGCCAGCAGCCAAGGAATTGGCAGTGGCTATGGCTACACCTTC. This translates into CASSQGIGSGYGYTF.

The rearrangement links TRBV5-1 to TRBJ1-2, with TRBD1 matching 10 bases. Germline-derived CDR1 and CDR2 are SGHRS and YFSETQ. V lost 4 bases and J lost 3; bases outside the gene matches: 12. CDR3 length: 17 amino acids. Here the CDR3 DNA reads TGCGCCAGCAGCCATTTCGGGACAGGGGAAGGGTACTATGGCTACACCTTC. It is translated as CASSHFGTGEGYYGYTF.

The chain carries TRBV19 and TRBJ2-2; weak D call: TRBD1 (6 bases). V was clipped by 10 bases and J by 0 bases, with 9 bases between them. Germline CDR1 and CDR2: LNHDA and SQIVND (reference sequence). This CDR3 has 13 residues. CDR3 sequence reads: CATKGANTGELFF. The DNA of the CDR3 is TGTGCCACCAAGGGGGCGAACACCGGGGAGCTGTTTTTT.

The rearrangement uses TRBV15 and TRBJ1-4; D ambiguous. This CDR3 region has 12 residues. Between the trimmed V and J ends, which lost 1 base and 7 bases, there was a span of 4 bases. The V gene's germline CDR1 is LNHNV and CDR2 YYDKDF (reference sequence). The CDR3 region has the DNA TGTGCCACCAGCAGAGGAGGTGAAAAACTGTTTTTT. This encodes CATSRGGEKLFF.

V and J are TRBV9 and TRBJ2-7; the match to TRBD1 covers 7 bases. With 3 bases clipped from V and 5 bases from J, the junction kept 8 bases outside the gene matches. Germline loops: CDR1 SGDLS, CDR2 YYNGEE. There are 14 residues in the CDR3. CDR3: CASSADRKGDEQYF. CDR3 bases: TGTGCCAGCAGCGCGGACAGGAAGGGGGACGAGCAGTACTTC. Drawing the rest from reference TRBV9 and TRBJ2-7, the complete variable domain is DSGVTQTPKHLITATGQRVTLRCSPRSGDLSVYWYQQSLDQGLQFLIQYYNGEERAKGNILERFSAQQFPDLHSELNLSSLELGDSALYFCASSADRKGDEQYFGPGTRLTVT.

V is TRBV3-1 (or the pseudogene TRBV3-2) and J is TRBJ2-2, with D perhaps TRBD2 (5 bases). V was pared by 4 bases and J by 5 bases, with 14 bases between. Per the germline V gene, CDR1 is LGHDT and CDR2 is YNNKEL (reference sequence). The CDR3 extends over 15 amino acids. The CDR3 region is CASSPERTGTGELFF. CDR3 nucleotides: TGTGCCAGCAGCCCGGAGCGGACGGGGACCGGGGAGCTGTTTTTT.

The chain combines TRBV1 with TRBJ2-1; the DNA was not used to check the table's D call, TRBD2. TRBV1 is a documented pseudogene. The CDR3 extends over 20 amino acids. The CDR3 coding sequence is TGCACCAGCAGCCAAGATGAAGGGACTAGCGGGACTAGCTCCTACAATGAGCAGTTCTTC. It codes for CTSSQDEGTSGTSSYNEQFF.

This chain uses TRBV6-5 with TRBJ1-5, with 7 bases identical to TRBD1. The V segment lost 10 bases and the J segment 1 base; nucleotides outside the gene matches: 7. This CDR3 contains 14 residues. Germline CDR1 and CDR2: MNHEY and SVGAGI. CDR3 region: CATQGGRSNQPQHF. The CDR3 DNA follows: TGTGCCACCCAGGGGGGTAGGAGCAATCAGCCCCAGCATTTT.

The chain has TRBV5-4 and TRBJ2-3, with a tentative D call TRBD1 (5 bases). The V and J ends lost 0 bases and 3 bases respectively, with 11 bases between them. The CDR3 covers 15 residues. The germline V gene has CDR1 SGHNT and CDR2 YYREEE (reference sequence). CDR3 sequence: CASSLGPRATDTQYF. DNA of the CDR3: TGTGCCAGCAGCTTGGGGCCCAGGGCTACAGATACGCAGTATTTT.